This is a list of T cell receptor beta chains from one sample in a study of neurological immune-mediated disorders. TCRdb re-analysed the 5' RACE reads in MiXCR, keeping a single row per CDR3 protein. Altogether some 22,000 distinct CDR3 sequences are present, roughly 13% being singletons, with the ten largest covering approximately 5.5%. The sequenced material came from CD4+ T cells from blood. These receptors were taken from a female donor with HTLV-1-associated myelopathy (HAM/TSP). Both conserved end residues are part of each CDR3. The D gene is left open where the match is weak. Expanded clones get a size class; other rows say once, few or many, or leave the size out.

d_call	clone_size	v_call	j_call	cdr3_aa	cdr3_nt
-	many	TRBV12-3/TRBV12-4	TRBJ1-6	CASSPRDLDSPLHF	TGTGCCAGCAGTCCCCGGGACCTGGATTCACCCCTCCACTTT
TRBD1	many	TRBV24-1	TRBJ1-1	CATSSRTGLRTEAFF	TGTGCCACCAGTTCCCGGACAGGGCTTCGGACTGAAGCTTTCTTT
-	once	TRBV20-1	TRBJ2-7	CSARDQGGTALEQYF	TGCAGTGCTAGAGACCAGGGCGGGACAGCATTGGAGCAGTACTTC
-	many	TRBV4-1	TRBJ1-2	CASSQDSHRTPVYGYTF	TGCGCCAGCAGCCAAGATTCCCACCGGACTCCAGTCTATGGCTACACCTTC
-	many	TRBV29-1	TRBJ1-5	CSVLQGHSNQPQHF	TGCAGCGTTCTACAGGGTCATAGCAATCAGCCCCAGCATTTT
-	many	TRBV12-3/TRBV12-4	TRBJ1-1	CASSLSLEAFF	TGTGCCAGCAGTTTGTCCCTAGAGGCTTTCTTT
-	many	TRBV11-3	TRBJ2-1	CASSTGGAVEQFF	TGTGCCAGCAGCACAGGGGGGGCCGTTGAGCAGTTCTTC
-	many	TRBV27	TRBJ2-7	CASSFRQNYEQYF	TGTGCCAGCAGCTTTAGACAAAACTACGAGCAGTACTTC
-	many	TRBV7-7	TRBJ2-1	CASSHLLGTGEQFF	TGTGCTAGCAGCCACTTACTAGGGACTGGTGAGCAGTTCTTC
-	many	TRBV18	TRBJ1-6	CASSPADNSPLHF	TGTGCCAGCTCACCGGCCGATAATTCACCCCTCCACTTT
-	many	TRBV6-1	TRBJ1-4	CAGGFRGKRKLFF	TGTGCCGGAGGTTTCAGGGGAAAGCGAAAACTGTTTTTT
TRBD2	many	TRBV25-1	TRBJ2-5	CASSESPRLAGVWETQYF	TGTGCCAGCAGTGAATCCCCGCGACTAGCGGGAGTGTGGGAGACCCAGTACTTC
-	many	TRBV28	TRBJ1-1	CASSPAQVGREAFF	TGTGCCAGCAGCCCGGCCCAAGTCGGCCGTGAAGCTTTCTTT
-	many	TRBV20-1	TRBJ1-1	CSAWSPGGTEAFF	TGCAGTGCTTGGTCCCCGGGGGGCACTGAAGCTTTCTTT
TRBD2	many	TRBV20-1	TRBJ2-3	CSASTLAVGTDTQYF	TGCAGTGCTAGTACTCTAGCGGTAGGCACAGATACGCAGTATTTT
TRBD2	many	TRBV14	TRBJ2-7	CASSPMGAGVPYEQYF	TGTGCCAGCAGCCCCATGGGAGCGGGAGTTCCCTACGAGCAGTACTTC
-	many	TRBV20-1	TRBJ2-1	CSASRDSYNEQFF	TGCAGTGCTAGCAGGGATTCCTACAATGAGCAGTTCTTC
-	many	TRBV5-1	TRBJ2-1	CASSLAGQTYNEQFF	TGCGCCAGCAGCTTGGCGGGACAAACTTACAATGAGCAGTTCTTC
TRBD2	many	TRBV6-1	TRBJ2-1	CASTHGRHYNEQFF	TGTGCCAGCACCCACGGGAGGCACTACAATGAGCAGTTCTTC
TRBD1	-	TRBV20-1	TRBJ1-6	CSASGDRGSLHF	TGCAGTGCTAGTGGCGACAGGGGGTCCCTCCACTTT
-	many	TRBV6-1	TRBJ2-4	CASSERRVTKNIQYF	TGTGCCAGCAGTGAAAGGAGAGTAACCAAAAACATTCAGTACTTC
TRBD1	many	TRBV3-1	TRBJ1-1	CASSPNKQGVNTEAFF	TGTGCCAGCAGCCCGAACAAACAGGGGGTGAACACTGAAGCTTTCTTT
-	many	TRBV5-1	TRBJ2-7	CASRLGMEDEQYF	TGCGCCAGCAGGTTGGGCATGGAGGACGAGCAGTACTTC
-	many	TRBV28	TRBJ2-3	CASSLVGLGTDTQYF	TGTGCCAGCAGTTTAGTGGGGCTAGGCACAGATACGCAGTATTTT
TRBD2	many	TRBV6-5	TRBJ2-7	CASSYSLAGTYEQYF	TGTGCCAGCAGTTACTCACTAGCGGGTACCTACGAGCAGTACTTC
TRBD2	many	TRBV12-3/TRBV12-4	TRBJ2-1	CASSSGTSGGGSYNEQFF	TGTGCCAGCAGTTCCGGGACTAGCGGGGGGGGATCCTACAATGAGCAGTTCTTC
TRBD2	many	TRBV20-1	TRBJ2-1	CSARVYGGQAGTSGRQFF	TGCAGTGCTAGAGTGTATGGGGGCCAGGCCGGGACTAGCGGGAGGCAGTTCTTC
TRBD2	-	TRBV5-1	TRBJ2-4	CASATGTSVNIQYF	TGCGCCAGCGCCACCGGGACTAGCGTAAACATTCAGTACTTC
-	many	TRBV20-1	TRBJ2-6	CSAKAPGANVLTF	TGCAGTGCAAAAGCTCCAGGGGCCAACGTCCTGACTTTC
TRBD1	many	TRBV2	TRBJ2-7	CASSGGQGRQYF	TGTGCCAGCAGTGGGGGACAGGGCAGACAGTACTTC
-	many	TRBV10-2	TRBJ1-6	CASSEAGLSYNSPLHF	TGCGCCAGCAGTGAGGCGGGGCTCTCCTATAATTCACCCCTCCACTTT
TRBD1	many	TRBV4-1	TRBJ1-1	CASSQLRPGQGVNTEAFF	TGCGCCAGCAGCCAACTAAGACCGGGACAGGGGGTAAACACTGAAGCTTTCTTT
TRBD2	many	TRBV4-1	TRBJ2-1	CASSLTTSGGADEQFF	TGCGCCAGCAGCCTTACCACTAGCGGGGGGGCCGATGAGCAGTTCTTC
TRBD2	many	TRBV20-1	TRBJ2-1	CSARDHSGGFGEQFF	TGCAGTGCTAGAGACCATAGCGGGGGGTTTGGTGAGCAGTTCTTC
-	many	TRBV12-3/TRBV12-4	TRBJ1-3	CASSLYTGSSGNTIYF	TGTGCCAGCAGTTTGTATACGGGAAGCTCTGGAAACACCATATATTTT
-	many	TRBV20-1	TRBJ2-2	CSARDGGAGIGGELFF	TGCAGTGCTAGAGATGGGGGGGCGGGAATAGGCGGGGAGCTGTTTTTT
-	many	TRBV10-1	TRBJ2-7	CASSESRGDTYEQYF	TGCGCCAGCAGTGAGTCCAGGGGCGACACCTACGAGCAGTACTTC
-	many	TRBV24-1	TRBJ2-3	CATSDPRRVSTDTQYF	TGTGCCACCAGTGATCCGCGGCGAGTCAGCACAGATACGCAGTATTTT
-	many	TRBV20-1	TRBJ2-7	CSARPSITYEQYF	TGCAGTGCCAGACCCTCGATTACTTACGAGCAGTACTTC
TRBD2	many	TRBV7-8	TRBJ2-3	CASSLEGGPGTQYF	TGTGCCAGCAGCTTAGAGGGAGGGCCGGGTACGCAGTATTTT